The 14 T cell receptor beta chains below were found in one sample sequenced in a study of cytomegalovirus exposure and HLA in healthy donors. Both 60 Vbeta primers and 13 Jbeta primers went into the PCR. TCRdb's table, derived via immunoSEQ multiplex PCR, lists solely in-frame clones and lacks some. Counted here are roughly 96,000 clones, 65% to 80% occurring once; the ten biggest clones make up around 3.1%. The sequencing sample was made of PBMCs. The receptor set was obtained from a female donor in good health and CMV-seropositive.

This clone was detected a few times. The chain combines TRBV25-1 with TRBJ2-2, with TRBD2 matching 11 bases. Trimming at V came to 3 bases and at J to 2 bases, leaving 5 bases not matched to a gene. CDR3 length equals 17 residues. In germline, CDR1 is MGHDK, CDR2 SYGVNS. CDR3 nucleotides: TGTGCCAGCAGTGATAGGACTAGCGGGCCTAACACCGGGGAGCTGTTTTTT. This encodes CASSDRTSGPNTGELFF. Full variable domain (remainder filled in from reference TRBV25-1 and TRBJ2-2): EADIYQTPRYLVIGTGKKITLECSQTMGHDKMYWYQQDPGMELHLIHYSYGVNSTEKGDLSSESTVSRIRTEHFPLTLESARPSHTSQYLCASSDRTSGPNTGELFFGEGSRLTVL.

This sequence joins TRBV7-2 and TRBJ2-3; TRBD1 matches 10 bases. Germline V gives CDR1 SGHTA, CDR2 FQGNSA. J gave up 7 bases and V 4 bases, and 11 bases lay outside the gene matches. CDR3 length equals 16 residues. CDR3 nucleotide sequence: TGTGCCAGCAGCTCCCGGAGACAGGGGGCCGATCATACGCAGTATTTT. It is translated as CASSSRRQGADHTQYF.

The V call is TRBV29-1, the J call TRBJ1-2; TRBD1 aligns across 7 bases. This CDR3 comprises 15 residues. Losses at the gene ends were 1 base for V and 4 bases for J; bases not matched to a gene: 9. Germline lookup yields CDR1 SQVTM and CDR2 ANQGSEA. DNA of the CDR3: TGCAGCGTTGAAGTTTACTCAGGGGGTATCTATGGCTACACCTTC. Encoded protein: CSVEVYSGGIYGYTF.

The V call is TRBV5-1, the J call TRBJ2-3; weak D call: TRBD1 (6 bases). This CDR3 spans 16 amino acids. Germline CDR1 and CDR2: SGHRS and YFSETQ. Trimming cost V 0 bases and J 0 bases, with 11 bases left between them. As DNA, the CDR3 is TGCGCCAGCAGCTTGGGGGGGACAACTAGCACAGATACGCAGTATTTT. Its protein is CASSLGGTTSTDTQYF.

This clone has just a few counts. This chain connects TRBV7-2 to TRBJ2-1, with D tentatively TRBD1 (6 bases). Looked up from germline, CDR1 is SGHTA and CDR2 is FQGNSA. V lost 5 bases to trimming and J lost 8 bases, with 10 bases between them. The CDR3 runs 12 residues. CDR3 DNA sequence: TGTGCCAGCAGCCCCAGGGGCCATGAGCAGTTCTTC. Its translation is CASSPRGHEQFF.

The chain combines TRBV21-1 with TRBJ2-1; TRBD2, the table's D call, was not compared with the DNA. TRBV21-1 has pseudogene status. CDR3 length: 14 residues. DNA for the CDR3: TGTGCCAGCAGCGGTGGCGGGAGCTACAATGAGCAGTTCTTC. Protein product: CASSGGGSYNEQFF.

The V gene is TRBV7-9, the J gene TRBJ2-7, with 7 nucleotides matching TRBD1. The CDR3 consists of 14 residues. Germline trimming cut 4 bases from V and 7 bases from J; bases unmatched to any gene: 10. The V gene's germline CDR1 is SEHNR and CDR2 FQNEAQ (reference sequence). CDR3 nucleotide sequence: TGTGCCAGCAGCTCCGGGACAGTCTTCTGGGAGCAGTACTTC. Amino acids: CASSSGTVFWEQYF. Filled out from reference TRBV7-9 and TRBJ2-7, the complete variable domain reads DTGVSQNPRHKITKRGQNVTFRCDPISEHNRLYWYRQTLGQGPEFLTYFQNEAQLEKSRLLSDRFSAERPKGSFSTLEIQRTEQGDSAMYLCASSSGTVFWEQYFGPGTRLTVT.

The chain links TRBV5-4 to TRBJ1-1, with D possibly matching TRBD1 (6 bases). Trimming took 4 bases from V and 5 from J, leaving 21 bases between them. Germline values: CDR1 SGHNT, CDR2 YYREEE (reference sequence). The CDR3 is 16 residues long. DNA for the CDR3: TGTGCCAGCAGCCCCGGGCGGGTACAGGGTGGGACTGAAGCTTTCTTT. Encoded protein: CASSPGRVQGGTEAFF.

The V and J genes are TRBV7-9 and TRBJ2-1, with a weak D call TRBD2 (7 bases). Trimming removed 3 bases from V and 4 bases from J, with 13 bases in between. CDR1 SEHNR and CDR2 FQNEAQ come from the germline V gene (reference sequence). The CDR3 is 15 residues long. CDR3 amino acids: CASSFGGGAYNEQFF. CDR3 DNA sequence: TGTGCCAGCAGCTTTGGGGGGGGCGCGTACAATGAGCAGTTCTTC.

The genes are TRBV29-1 and TRBJ2-1, with 8 positions matching TRBD2. Per germline, CDR1 SQVTM and CDR2 ANQGSEA. CDR3 length: 16 amino acids. V lost 6 bases and J lost 4; bases outside the gene matches: 14. CDR3 DNA: TGCAGCGTGGAGGGGGTAGCGGGGCTCTTATACAATGAGCAGTTCTTC. It specifies CSVEGVAGLLYNEQFF.

The gene calls are TRBV19 and TRBJ2-4; D is possibly TRBD1 (7 bases). Trimming took 5 bases from V and 3 from J, leaving 11 bases between them. The CDR3 has 14 residues. The germline V gene encodes CDR1 LNHDA and CDR2 SQIVND (reference sequence). The DNA for the CDR3 is TGTGCCAGTAGTCCCCAGGGGGGCAAAAACATTCAGTACTTC. Translation gives CASSPQGGKNIQYF.

The rearrangement joins TRBV4-2 to TRBJ2-1; a possible D gene is TRBD1 (5 bases). V gave up 3 bases and J gave up 5 bases, with 14 bases separating them. CDR1 LGHNA and CDR2 YNFKEQ come from the germline V gene. This CDR3 has 15 amino acids. The CDR3 loop reads CASSQEGQVDNEQFF. CDR3 sequence (DNA): TGTGCCAGCAGCCAGGAAGGACAAGTTGACAATGAGCAGTTCTTC.

This clone was counted a single time. The rearrangement uses TRBV4-1 and TRBJ2-3; 8 nucleotides agree with TRBD2. The CDR3 length is 18 residues. V lost 0 bases to trimming and J lost 2 bases; unmatched junction nucleotides: 10. The germline V gene encodes CDR1 MGHRA and CDR2 YSYEKL. The DNA for the CDR3 is TGCGCCAGCAGCCAAGAGGAGAATAGCGGGACCCCCACAGATACGCAGTATTTT. Its protein product is CASSQEENSGTPTDTQYF.

The J gene is TRBJ2-3, the V gene TRBV2; 9 bases are a match to TRBD1. The junction had 8 bases not matched to a gene; V was cut back by 6 bases and J by 4 bases. This CDR3 comprises 15 residues. The germline CDR1 and CDR2 sequences are SNHLY and FYNNEI. The chain's CDR3 is CASRNGQGTPDTQYF. CDR3 in DNA: TGTGCCAGCAGGAACGGACAGGGGACACCAGATACGCAGTATTTT.